In its sample, the clone carrying this T cell receptor beta chain was seen a few times. Its cognate antigen is unknown. The germline V gene has CDR1 SGHTA and CDR2 FQGNSA. This CDR3 is built from 15 residues. The V segment lost 7 bases and the J segment 6 bases; nucleotides outside the gene matches: 12. This sample was taken from a study of T cell repertoires in cytomegalovirus infection. Study in general: HLA-B-restricted CMV epitopes that are well studied, plus recently identified HLA-C-restricted ones, were used by the study. Indications came from public TCR beta signatures; they pointed to CMV infection and to a matching HLA type.

Overall study findings and caveats: The ex vivo response was dominated by HLA-C-restricted CMV-specific TCR beta clonotypes. Summed frequency of public TCR beta families distinguished CMV carriers with the relevant HLA.

TCRdb re-called the reads through MiXCR, storing one row per CDR3 protein. Altogether roughly 120,000 distinct CDR3 sequences are present, 30% being singletons, with the ten largest covering 41%. The input for sequencing was CD8+ T cells from cultured PBMCs, taken from culture after CMV antigen stimulation. The genes are TRBV7-2 and TRBJ2-5, with 9 bases identical to TRBD2. The receptor comes from a human donor in good health (CMV status not recorded). Some clones in this sample may be carry-over from other donors' samples. The CDR3 nucleotides read TGTGCCAGCACCCCAGTGAGCGGGGGGCGGAAGACCCAGTACTTC. Its translation: CASTPVSGGRKTQYF.